This TCR beta chain was recorded in a study of blood T cell repertoires in COVID-19. Study-wide background: The cDNA or gDNA used as material had been derived from T cells, B-cell-depleted T cells, or PBMCs.

CDR1 is SGHKS and CDR2 is YYEKEE in the germline V gene (reference sequence). CDR3 size: 16 residues. J lost 3 bases, V lost 3 bases, and 9 bases had no gene match. Some clones are missing from TCRdb's copy, which holds only in-frame ones; the method was immunoSEQ multiplex PCR. The table includes some 190,000 clones, about 83% detected once. This clone was recorded a few times. This receptor was taken from a man aged 35-49 years with acute COVID-19. The chain combines TRBV5-5 with TRBJ1-5; 7 bases map to TRBD1. The sequencing input was PBMCs or T cells enriched from blood (not recorded which). The CDR3 DNA reads as TGTGCCAGCAGCTCACTGACAGGGTCTGCCAATCAGCCCCAGCATTTT. It encodes CASSSLTGSANQPQHF.